A selection of T cell receptor beta chains follows, all from one sample in a study of cytomegalovirus exposure and HLA in healthy donors. Sequencing was performed with immunoSEQ multiplex PCR; in TCRdb, only in-frame clones are kept and a portion is missing. Seen here are around 99,000 clones, roughly 63% observed once, and the top ten hold 5.4%. The material sequenced was PBMCs. Receptors originate from a woman in her sixties or seventies in good health and CMV-seropositive. Both conserved end residues are part of each CDR3. Fields, in order: V gene, J gene, D gene, clone size, CDR3 protein, CDR3 DNA. The D gene is left open where the match is weak. Some rows have no size entry. The others give once, few or many, or a class for an expanded clone.

v_call: TRBV2; j_call: TRBJ2-5; d_call: NA; clone_size: NA; cdr3_aa: CASSELRGETQYF; cdr3_nt: TGTGCCAGCAGTGAACTGAGAGGAGAGACCCAGTACTTC
v_call: TRBV10-3; j_call: TRBJ2-1; d_call: TRBD2; clone_size: few; cdr3_aa: CAISSPGLAAYNEQFF; cdr3_nt: TGTGCCATCAGCTCCCCGGGACTAGCCGCCTACAATGAGCAGTTCTTC
v_call: TRBV4-1; j_call: TRBJ1-2; d_call: TRBD1; clone_size: NA; cdr3_aa: CASSQDTQGVTSGYTF; cdr3_nt: TGCGCCAGCAGCCAAGATACGCAGGGGGTGACCTCTGGCTACACCTTC
v_call: TRBV7-2; j_call: TRBJ2-5; d_call: NA; clone_size: NA; cdr3_aa: CASSLTSSRKETQYF; cdr3_nt: TGTGCCAGCAGCTTAACTTCTAGCCGGAAAGAGACCCAGTACTTC
v_call: TRBV25-1; j_call: TRBJ1-5; d_call: TRBD1; clone_size: few; cdr3_aa: CASSEGQGLQPQHF; cdr3_nt: TGTGCCAGCAGTGAGGGACAGGGGCTTCAGCCCCAGCATTTT
v_call: TRBV5-1; j_call: TRBJ2-1; d_call: TRBD1; clone_size: NA; cdr3_aa: CASRSTGSSYNEQFF; cdr3_nt: TGCGCCAGCCGGTCGACAGGGAGCTCCTACAATGAGCAGTTCTTC
v_call: TRBV14; j_call: TRBJ2-1; d_call: TRBD1; clone_size: medium-sized; cdr3_aa: CASSPQGHNEQFF; cdr3_nt: TGTGCCAGCAGCCCACAGGGGCACAATGAGCAGTTCTTC
v_call: TRBV30; j_call: TRBJ2-3; d_call: TRBD1; clone_size: NA; cdr3_aa: CAWSVPGQGTDTQYF; cdr3_nt: TGTGCCTGGAGTGTCCCGGGACAGGGAACAGATACGCAGTATTTT
v_call: TRBV7-9; j_call: TRBJ2-7; d_call: NA; clone_size: NA; cdr3_aa: CASSLGVSGISYEQYF; cdr3_nt: TGTGCCAGCAGCTTAGGTGTTAGCGGTATCTCCTACGAGCAGTACTTC
v_call: TRBV7-8; j_call: TRBJ2-5; d_call: TRBD2; clone_size: NA; cdr3_aa: CASSFGTSGGLETQYF; cdr3_nt: TGTGCCAGCAGCTTCGGGACTAGCGGGGGGTTGGAGACCCAGTACTTC
v_call: TRBV5-1; j_call: TRBJ1-1; d_call: TRBD1; clone_size: NA; cdr3_aa: CASSGEGGNTEAFF; cdr3_nt: TGCGCCAGCAGCGGGGAAGGGGGCAACACTGAAGCTTTCTTT
v_call: TRBV6-5; j_call: TRBJ1-1; d_call: TRBD1; clone_size: NA; cdr3_aa: CASSATGGGEAFF; cdr3_nt: TGTGCCAGCAGTGCCACAGGGGGGGGTGAAGCTTTCTTT
v_call: TRBV6-1; j_call: TRBJ1-2; d_call: NA; clone_size: NA; cdr3_aa: CASSADRSSSYGYTF; cdr3_nt: TGTGCCAGCAGTGCGGACAGATCCTCTTCCTATGGCTACACCTTC
v_call: TRBV7-8; j_call: TRBJ2-1; d_call: NA; clone_size: NA; cdr3_aa: CASSLARASSYNEQFF; cdr3_nt: TGTGCCAGCAGCTTAGCGCGGGCTAGCTCCTACAATGAGCAGTTCTTC
v_call: TRBV6-5; j_call: TRBJ1-1; d_call: TRBD1; clone_size: NA; cdr3_aa: CASSRDREGSAFF; cdr3_nt: TGTGCCAGCAGCCGCGACAGGGAAGGATCAGCTTTCTTT
v_call: TRBV25-1; j_call: TRBJ2-7; d_call: NA; clone_size: few; cdr3_aa: CASSGARERSYEQYF; cdr3_nt: TGTGCCAGCAGTGGAGCTCGGGAAAGGTCCTACGAGCAGTACTTC
v_call: TRBV30; j_call: TRBJ1-5; d_call: NA; clone_size: once; cdr3_aa: CAWSDGGNQPQHF; cdr3_nt: TGTGCCTGGAGCGACGGGGGAAATCAGCCCCAGCATTTT
v_call: TRBV5-1; j_call: TRBJ2-2; d_call: NA; clone_size: NA; cdr3_aa: CASSLSQGGTGELFF; cdr3_nt: TGCGCCAGCAGCTTGTCACAGGGTGGGACCGGGGAGCTGTTTTTT
v_call: TRBV6-6; j_call: TRBJ1-2; d_call: NA; clone_size: NA; cdr3_aa: CASSGDITNYGYTF; cdr3_nt: TGTGCCAGCAGTGGGGACATTACTAACTATGGCTACACCTTC
v_call: TRBV18; j_call: TRBJ1-2; d_call: TRBD1; clone_size: NA; cdr3_aa: CASSPTTGASTNYGYTF; cdr3_nt: TGTGCCAGCTCACCTACGACAGGGGCTTCTACTAACTATGGCTACACCTTC
v_call: TRBV5-1; j_call: TRBJ1-6; d_call: NA; clone_size: NA; cdr3_aa: CASRKRAVYSPLHF; cdr3_nt: TGCGCCAGCAGAAAGCGGGCCGTCTATTCACCCCTCCACTTT
v_call: TRBV7-6; j_call: TRBJ1-1; d_call: TRBD1; clone_size: once; cdr3_aa: CASSGQGASTEAFF; cdr3_nt: TGTGCCAGCAGCGGACAGGGGGCTAGCACTGAAGCTTTCTTT
v_call: TRBV9; j_call: TRBJ1-2; d_call: TRBD1; clone_size: NA; cdr3_aa: CASSVGQGGNYGYTF; cdr3_nt: TGTGCCAGCAGCGTAGGACAGGGAGGCAACTATGGCTACACCTTC
v_call: TRBV5-6; j_call: TRBJ1-2; d_call: NA; clone_size: few; cdr3_aa: CASSLVSVNGYTF; cdr3_nt: TGTGCCAGCAGCTTGGTCTCAGTTAATGGCTACACCTTC
v_call: TRBV6-5; j_call: TRBJ2-1; d_call: NA; clone_size: NA; cdr3_aa: CASRPGSNEQFF; cdr3_nt: TGTGCCAGCAGACCAGGGTCAAATGAGCAGTTCTTC
v_call: TRBV11-2; j_call: TRBJ2-5; d_call: NA; clone_size: NA; cdr3_aa: CASSLVWGRPQETQYF; cdr3_nt: TGTGCCAGCAGCTTGGTCTGGGGGCGCCCTCAAGAGACCCAGTACTTC
v_call: TRBV6-6; j_call: TRBJ2-3; d_call: NA; clone_size: once; cdr3_aa: CASSPRLGFGTDTQYF; cdr3_nt: TGTGCCAGCAGTCCGCGACTAGGGTTTGGCACAGATACGCAGTATTTT
v_call: TRBV10-3; j_call: TRBJ2-7; d_call: NA; clone_size: NA; cdr3_aa: CAISEGARLGHEQYF; cdr3_nt: TGTGCCATCAGTGAAGGGGCGCGACTCGGGCACGAGCAGTACTTC
v_call: TRBV30; j_call: TRBJ2-7; d_call: TRBD1; clone_size: NA; cdr3_aa: CAWSLSGTGIYEQYF; cdr3_nt: TGTGCCTGGAGCCTATCCGGGACAGGGATCTACGAGCAGTACTTC
v_call: TRBV5-4; j_call: TRBJ2-5; d_call: NA; clone_size: NA; cdr3_aa: CASSLVGLFQETQYF; cdr3_nt: TGTGCCAGCAGCTTGGTGGGACTCTTCCAAGAGACCCAGTACTTC
v_call: TRBV7-2; j_call: TRBJ2-7; d_call: NA; clone_size: NA; cdr3_aa: CASSPSPGYEQYF; cdr3_nt: TGTGCCAGCAGCCCGAGCCCGGGCTACGAGCAGTACTTC
v_call: TRBV5-1; j_call: TRBJ1-1; d_call: NA; clone_size: NA; cdr3_aa: CASSLMGQGSGWNTEAFF; cdr3_nt: TGCGCCAGCAGCTTGATGGGGCAGGGGTCGGGCTGGAACACTGAAGCTTTCTTT
v_call: TRBV6-6; j_call: TRBJ2-7; d_call: TRBD1; clone_size: NA; cdr3_aa: CASSPARDRASEQYF; cdr3_nt: TGTGCCAGCAGCCCGGCGCGGGACAGGGCCTCCGAGCAGTACTTC
v_call: TRBV18; j_call: TRBJ2-5; d_call: TRBD2; clone_size: NA; cdr3_aa: CASSPSSGTSGEETQYF; cdr3_nt: TGTGCCAGCTCACCAAGCTCCGGGACTAGCGGCGAAGAGACCCAGTACTTC
v_call: TRBV5-6; j_call: TRBJ1-4; d_call: NA; clone_size: NA; cdr3_aa: CASSFLGAGNEKLFF; cdr3_nt: TGTGCCAGCAGCTTCTTGGGGGCTGGTAATGAAAAACTGTTTTTT
v_call: TRBV6-1; j_call: TRBJ1-4; d_call: TRBD1; clone_size: few; cdr3_aa: CASDRGIREKLFF; cdr3_nt: TGTGCCAGCGACAGGGGAATTCGTGAAAAACTGTTTTTT